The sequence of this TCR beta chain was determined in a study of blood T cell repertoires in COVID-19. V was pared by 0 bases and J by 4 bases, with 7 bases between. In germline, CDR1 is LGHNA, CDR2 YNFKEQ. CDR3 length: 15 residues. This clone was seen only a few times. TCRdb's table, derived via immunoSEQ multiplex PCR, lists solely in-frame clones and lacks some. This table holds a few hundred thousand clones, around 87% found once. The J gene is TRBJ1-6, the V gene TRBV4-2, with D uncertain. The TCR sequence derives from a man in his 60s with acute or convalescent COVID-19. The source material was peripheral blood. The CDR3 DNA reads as TGTGCCAGCAGCCAAGAGGGCCCTTATAATTCACCCCTCCACTTT. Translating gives CASSQEGPYNSPLHF.